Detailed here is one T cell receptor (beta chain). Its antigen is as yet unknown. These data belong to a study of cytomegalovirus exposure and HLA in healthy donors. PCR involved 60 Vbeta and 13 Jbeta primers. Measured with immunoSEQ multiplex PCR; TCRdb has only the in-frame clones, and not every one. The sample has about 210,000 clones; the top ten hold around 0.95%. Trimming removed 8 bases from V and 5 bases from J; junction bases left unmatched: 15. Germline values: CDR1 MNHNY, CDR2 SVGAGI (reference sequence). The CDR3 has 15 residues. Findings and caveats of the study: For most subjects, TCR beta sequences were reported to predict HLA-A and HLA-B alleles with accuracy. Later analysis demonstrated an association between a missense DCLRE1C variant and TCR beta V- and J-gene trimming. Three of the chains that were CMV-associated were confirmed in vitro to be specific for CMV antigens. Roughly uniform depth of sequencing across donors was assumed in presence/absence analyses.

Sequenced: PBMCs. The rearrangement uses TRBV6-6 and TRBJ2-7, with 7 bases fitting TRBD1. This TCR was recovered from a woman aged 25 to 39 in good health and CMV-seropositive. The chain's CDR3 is CASASPDREWDEQYF. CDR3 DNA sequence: TGTGCCAGCGCCTCCCCCGACAGGGAATGGGACGAGCAGTACTTC.